This TCR beta chain is drawn from a study of blood T cell repertoires in COVID-19. Study in general: COVID-19 samples from acute and convalescent phases originated in the United States, Italy and Spain.

V trimming: 0 bases; J trimming: 0 bases; junction bases outside the gene matches: 7. The CDR3 loop spans 18 amino acids. Germline CDR1 ENHRY, CDR2 SYGVKD. Produced via immunoSEQ multiplex PCR; TCRdb's table is partial and in-frame only. This sample yields approximately 300,000 clones, of which 85% to 95% are seen a single time; almost 4% belongs to the top ten. Input material: PBMCs or T cells enriched from blood (not recorded which). The receptor was derived from a woman under 40 who had been exposed to COVID-19. This chain links TRBV10-3 with TRBJ2-7, with 11 bases that match TRBD2. CDR3 protein: CAISESGTSGKLSYEQYF. CDR3 coding DNA: TGTGCCATCAGTGAGTCGGGGACTAGCGGAAAACTCTCCTACGAGCAGTACTTC.